These 5 T cell receptor beta chains share one sample of origin, sequenced in a study of esophageal squamous cell carcinoma under preoperative chemotherapy. In TCRdb, the PCR reads were re-called with MiXCR into one record per CDR3 protein. The repertoire consists of some 16,000 distinct CDR3 sequences, with roughly 60% occurring once and the leading ten covering around 50%. Described time point: before preoperative PTX-NDP chemotherapy. Specimen collection occurred from a patient given preoperative chemotherapy. Receptors originate from a human donor with esophageal squamous cell carcinoma. The donor label of this sample is uncertain.

This clonotype was observed at least ten times. The chain's CDR3 is CASSESSAGRGAPPQYF. The CDR3 nucleotides are TGCGCCAGCAGTGAGTCGAGCGCGGGCAGGGGGGCGCCCCCCCAGTACTTC. This chain uses TRBV10-2 with TRBJ2-5, with a weak D call TRBD1 (7 bases). This CDR3 region has 17 residues. The V gene's germline CDR1 is WSHSY and CDR2 SAAADI. The ends were cut back, 0 bases at V and 9 bases at J, with 23 bases in the middle.

The rearrangement uses TRBV25-1 and TRBJ2-4; D may be TRBD1 (6 bases). The J call may be incorrect, as the DNA end agrees better with TRBJ2-7. The CDR3 contains 12 residues. The germline CDR1 and CDR2 sequences are MGHDK and SYGVNS. The CDR3 DNA reads as TGTGCCAGCGGGACACCTAACCACGAGCAGTACTTC. It encodes CASGTPNHEQYF.

Note on this clonotype: A much larger clone lies one base from this, so it may be a read error. V is TRBV6-4 and J is TRBJ2-3, with a weak D call TRBD1 (5 bases). Per the germline V gene, CDR1 is MRHNA and CDR2 is SNTAGT. This CDR3 spans 15 amino acids. CDR3 region: CASSESGFRTETQYF. In nucleotides, the CDR3 is TGTGCCAGCAGTGAGTCAGGGTTTCGCACAGAGACGCAGTATTTT.

This chain joins TRBV7-8 and TRBJ2-5; the match to TRBD2 covers 8 bases. The J call may be wrong; the DNA end is better matched by TRBJ2-7. CDR3 length: 17 amino acids. CDR1 and CDR2 (germline): SGHVS, FQNEAQ. In DNA form, the CDR3 reads TGTGCCAGCAGCTTAGGGCCGGCTAGCGGGCTCTCCTACGAGCAGTACTTC. Amino acid sequence: CASSLGPASGLSYEQYF.

The chain combines TRBV11-3 with TRBJ2-3, with a possible D match to TRBD2 (6 bases). CDR3 length: 12 residues. The V gene's germline CDR1 is SGHNT and CDR2 YENEEA. Trimming pared 4 bases from V and 6 bases from J, leaving 8 bases between. The CDR3 loop is CASSWGDDTQYF. In DNA form, the CDR3 reads TGTGCCAGCAGCTGGGGGGATGATACGCAGTATTTT.